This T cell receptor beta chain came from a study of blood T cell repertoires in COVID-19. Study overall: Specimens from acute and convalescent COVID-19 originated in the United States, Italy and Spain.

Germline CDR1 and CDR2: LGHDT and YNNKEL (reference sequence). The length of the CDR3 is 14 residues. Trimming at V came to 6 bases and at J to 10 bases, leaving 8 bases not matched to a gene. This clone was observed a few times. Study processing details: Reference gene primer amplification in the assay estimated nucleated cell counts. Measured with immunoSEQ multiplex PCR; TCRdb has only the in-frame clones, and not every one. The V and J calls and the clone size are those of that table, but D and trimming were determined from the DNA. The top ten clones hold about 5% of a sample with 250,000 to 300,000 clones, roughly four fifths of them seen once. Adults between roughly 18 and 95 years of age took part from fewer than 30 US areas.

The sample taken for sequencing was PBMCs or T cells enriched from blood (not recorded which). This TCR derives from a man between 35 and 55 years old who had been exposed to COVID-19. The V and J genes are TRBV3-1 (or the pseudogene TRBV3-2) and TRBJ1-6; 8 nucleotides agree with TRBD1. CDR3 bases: TGTGCCAGCAGGACCGGGACAGGCGGGTCACCCCTCCACTTT. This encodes CASRTGTGGSPLHF.